The subject of this entry is one T cell receptor beta chain. This entry comes from a study of blood T cell repertoires in COVID-19. Study-level background: Researchers got acute and convalescent COVID-19 samples from the United States, Italy and Spain. PBMCs, B-cell-depleted T cells, or T cells were the source of the cDNA or gDNA that made up the material.

Trimming removed 2 bases at V and 3 bases at J, with 10 bases between. Germline loops: CDR1 KGHSH, CDR2 LQKENI. There are 15 residues in the CDR3. In the original workflow: Reference gene primers were amplified, and this amplification served to estimate nucleated cell counts. TCRdb keeps only in-frame clones here, not all; method: immunoSEQ multiplex PCR. Clonal size and the V and J genes are those of that table, whereas D and trimming came from the DNA. The repertoire consists of roughly 140,000 clones, with about 80% occurring once and the leading ten covering under 2.5%. The clonotype comes from a man in his sixties or seventies with acute or convalescent COVID-19. The V call is TRBV18, the J call TRBJ1-4, with a weak D call TRBD1 (5 bases). Sequenced material: peripheral blood. CDR3 loop: CASSPFQGPNEKLFF. In DNA form, the CDR3 reads TGTGCCAGCTCACCATTTCAGGGCCCTAATGAAAAACTGTTTTTT. Full variable domain (remainder filled in from reference TRBV18 and TRBJ1-4): NAGVMQNPRHLVRRRGQEARLRCSPMKGHSHVYWYRQLPEEGLKFMVYLQKENIIDESGMPKERFSAEFPKEGPSILRIQQVVRGDSAAYFCASSPFQGPNEKLFFGSGTQLSVL.